The subject of this entry is one T cell receptor beta chain. The antigen remains undetermined. This record belongs to a study of response to subunit inactivated influenza vaccine. Germline V lookup: CDR1 LGHNA, CDR2 YSLEER. The ends were cut back, 1 base at V and 1 base at J, with 13 bases in the middle. The CDR3 has 16 residues. Study-wide results and limits: Researchers suggested that each seasonal influenza vaccination recruits few new T cells.

MiXCR was run by TCRdb on the RT-PCR reads, yielding one entry per CDR3 protein. The sample includes roughly 790,000 distinct CDR3 sequences, 21% seen only once; the top ten take roughly a tenth. This receptor was identified in a man aged 50 or older who received an inactivated influenza vaccine. V is TRBV4-3 and J is TRBJ1-1, with D possibly being TRBD1 (6 bases). The sequencing used PBMCs from blood, collected 5 to 6 days after vaccination. The CDR3 loop is CASSQVSDSKNTEAFF. In DNA form, the CDR3 reads TGCGCCAGCAGCCAAGTGTCGGACAGCAAGAACACTGAAGCTTTCTTT.